This T cell receptor beta chain was captured in a study of prognosis after radiotherapy for stage I lung cancer. Study overall: About 7 patients had tumors that were squamous cell carcinoma, and eleven to twelve had adenocarcinoma.

The V gene's germline CDR1 is MNHNY and CDR2 SVGAGI (reference sequence). The CDR3 runs 14 residues. V dropped 10 bases and J dropped 5 bases, with 20 bases sitting between them. The TCR beta CDR3 region was amplified from genomic DNA, with two rounds of multiplex PCR being used for the amplification. Primers were specific to each TRBV and TRBJ gene in first-round PCR. Each CDR3 protein gets one entry after TCRdb re-called the multiplex PCR reads with MiXCR. The sample includes under 20,000 distinct CDR3 sequences, around 44% of them seen just once. The V call is TRBV6-6, the J call TRBJ1-1; D remains ambiguous. Sequences were derived from PBMCs, sampled before or after stereotactic body radiation therapy (not recorded which). The TCR comes from a donor older than 45 with non-small cell lung cancer. This CDR3 is CAIIYSRPETEAFF. In DNA form, the CDR3 reads TGTGCCATCATTTACTCGAGGCCGGAGACTGAAGCTTTCTTT.